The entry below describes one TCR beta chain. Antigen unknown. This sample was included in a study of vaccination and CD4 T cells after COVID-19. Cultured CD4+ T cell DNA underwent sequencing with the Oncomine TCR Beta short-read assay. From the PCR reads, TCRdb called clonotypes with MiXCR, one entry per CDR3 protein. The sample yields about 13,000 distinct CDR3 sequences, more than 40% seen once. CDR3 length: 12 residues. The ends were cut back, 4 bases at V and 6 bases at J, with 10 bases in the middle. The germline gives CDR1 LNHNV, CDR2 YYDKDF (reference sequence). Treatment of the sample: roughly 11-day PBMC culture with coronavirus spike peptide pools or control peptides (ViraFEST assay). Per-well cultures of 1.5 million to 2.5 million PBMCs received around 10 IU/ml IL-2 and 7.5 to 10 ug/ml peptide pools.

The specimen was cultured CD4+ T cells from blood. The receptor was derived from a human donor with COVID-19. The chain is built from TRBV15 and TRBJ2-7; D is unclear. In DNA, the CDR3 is TGTGCCACCAGCATGTACCACGGCGAGCAGTACTTC. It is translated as CATSMYHGEQYF.